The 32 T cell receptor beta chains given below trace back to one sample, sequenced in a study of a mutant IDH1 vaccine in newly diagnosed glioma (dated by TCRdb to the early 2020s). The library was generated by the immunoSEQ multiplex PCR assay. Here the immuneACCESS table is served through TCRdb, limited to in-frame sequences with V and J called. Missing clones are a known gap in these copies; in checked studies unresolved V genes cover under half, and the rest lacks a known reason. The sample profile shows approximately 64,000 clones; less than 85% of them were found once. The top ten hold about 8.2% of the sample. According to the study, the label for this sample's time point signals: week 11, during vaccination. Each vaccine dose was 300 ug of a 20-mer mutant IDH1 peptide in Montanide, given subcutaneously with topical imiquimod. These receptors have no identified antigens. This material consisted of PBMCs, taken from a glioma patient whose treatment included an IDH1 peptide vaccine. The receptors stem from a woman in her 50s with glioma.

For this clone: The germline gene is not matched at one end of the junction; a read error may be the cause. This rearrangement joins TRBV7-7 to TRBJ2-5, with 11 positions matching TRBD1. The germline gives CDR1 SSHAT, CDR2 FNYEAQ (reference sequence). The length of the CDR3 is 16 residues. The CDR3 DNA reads TGTGCTAGCAGCTCCTTGGGGACAGGGGGTCAAGAGACCCAGTACTTC. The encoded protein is CASSSLGTGGQETQYF.

For the CDR3, the DNA is TGTGCCAGCAGCTCCTCAGGGGGAGCTTTCTTT. This encodes CASSSSGGAFF. The chain couples TRBV7-9 to TRBJ1-1; 7 bases fit TRBD1. The CDR3 is 11 residues long. Germline V CDR1 and CDR2: SEHNR, FQNEAQ (reference sequence). After removal of 4 bases from V and 10 bases from J, the junction contained 3 bases not matched to a gene.

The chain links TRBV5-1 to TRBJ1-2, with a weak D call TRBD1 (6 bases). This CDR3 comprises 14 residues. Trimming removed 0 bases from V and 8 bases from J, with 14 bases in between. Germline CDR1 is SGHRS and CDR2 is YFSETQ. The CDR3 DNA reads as TGCGCCAGCAGCTTGGGCGCAGGGGTTCCGGGCTACACCTTC. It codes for CASSLGAGVPGYTF.

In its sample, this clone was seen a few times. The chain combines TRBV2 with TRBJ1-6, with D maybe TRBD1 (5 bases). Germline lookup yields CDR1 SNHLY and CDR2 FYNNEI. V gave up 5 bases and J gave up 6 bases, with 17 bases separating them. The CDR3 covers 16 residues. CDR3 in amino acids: CASSFTRQRPNSPLHF. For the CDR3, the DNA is TGTGCCAGCAGTTTCACCAGACAGCGCCCTAATTCACCCCTCCACTTT.

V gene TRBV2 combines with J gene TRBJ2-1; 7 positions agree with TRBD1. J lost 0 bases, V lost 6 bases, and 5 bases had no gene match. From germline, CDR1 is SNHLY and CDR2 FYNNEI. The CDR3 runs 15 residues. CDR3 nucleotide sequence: TGTGCCAGCAGCACACAGGGGAGCTCCTACAATGAGCAGTTCTTC. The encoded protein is CASSTQGSSYNEQFF.

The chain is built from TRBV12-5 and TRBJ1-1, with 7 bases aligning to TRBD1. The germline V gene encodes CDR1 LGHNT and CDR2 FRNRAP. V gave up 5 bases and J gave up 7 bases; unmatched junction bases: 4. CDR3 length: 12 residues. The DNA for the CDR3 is TGTGCTAGTGGTCTACAGGGGAATGAAGCTTTCTTT. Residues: CASGLQGNEAFF.

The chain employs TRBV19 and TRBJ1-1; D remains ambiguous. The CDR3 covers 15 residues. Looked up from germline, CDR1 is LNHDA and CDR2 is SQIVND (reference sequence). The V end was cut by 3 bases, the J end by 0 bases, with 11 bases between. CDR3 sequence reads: CASSIVGSLNTEAFF. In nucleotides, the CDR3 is TGTGCCAGTAGTATCGTCGGCAGTCTGAACACTGAAGCTTTCTTT.

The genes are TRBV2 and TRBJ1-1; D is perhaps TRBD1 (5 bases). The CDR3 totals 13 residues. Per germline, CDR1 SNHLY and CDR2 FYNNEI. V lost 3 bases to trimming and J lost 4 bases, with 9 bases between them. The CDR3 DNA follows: TGTGCCAGCAGTGAGGGGGGTGGCACTGAAGCTTTCTTT. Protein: CASSEGGGTEAFF.

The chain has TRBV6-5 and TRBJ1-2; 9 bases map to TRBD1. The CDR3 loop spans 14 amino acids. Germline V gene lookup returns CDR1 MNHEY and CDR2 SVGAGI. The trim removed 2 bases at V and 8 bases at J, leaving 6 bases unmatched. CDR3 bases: TGTGCCAGCAGTTACACAGGGGGCTTTGACGGCTACACCTTC. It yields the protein CASSYTGGFDGYTF.

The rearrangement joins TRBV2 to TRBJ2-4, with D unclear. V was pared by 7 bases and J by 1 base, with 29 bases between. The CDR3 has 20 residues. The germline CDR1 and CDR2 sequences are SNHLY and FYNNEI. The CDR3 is CASIGLAKEFWSSAKNIQYF. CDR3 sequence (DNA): TGTGCCAGCATAGGTTTGGCCAAGGAGTTTTGGTCCTCCGCCAAAAACATTCAGTACTTC.

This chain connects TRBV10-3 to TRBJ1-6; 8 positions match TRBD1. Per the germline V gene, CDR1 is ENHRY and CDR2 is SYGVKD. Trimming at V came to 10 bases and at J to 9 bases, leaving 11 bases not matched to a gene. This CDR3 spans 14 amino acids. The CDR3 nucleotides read TGTGCCACAGTACAGGGGGTTGGCGGTTCACCCCTCCACTTT. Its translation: CATVQGVGGSPLHF.

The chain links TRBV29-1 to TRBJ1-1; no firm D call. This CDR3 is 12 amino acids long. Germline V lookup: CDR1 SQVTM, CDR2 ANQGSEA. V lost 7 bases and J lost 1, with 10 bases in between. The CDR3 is CSATVGNTEAFF. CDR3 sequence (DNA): TGCAGCGCCACCGTAGGGAACACTGAAGCTTTCTTT.

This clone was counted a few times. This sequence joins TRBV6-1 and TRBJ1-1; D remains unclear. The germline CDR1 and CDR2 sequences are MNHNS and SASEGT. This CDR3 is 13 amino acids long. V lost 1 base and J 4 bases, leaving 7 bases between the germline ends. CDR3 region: CASSEGVVTEAFF. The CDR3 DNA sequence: TGTGCCAGCAGTGAAGGGGTGGTCACTGAAGCTTTCTTT.

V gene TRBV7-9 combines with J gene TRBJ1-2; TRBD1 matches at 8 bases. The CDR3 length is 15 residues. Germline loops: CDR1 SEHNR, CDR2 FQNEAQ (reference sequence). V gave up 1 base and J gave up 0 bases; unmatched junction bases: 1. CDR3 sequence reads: CASSLETGANYGYTF. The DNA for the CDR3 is TGTGCCAGCAGCTTAGAGACAGGGGCTAACTATGGCTACACCTTC.

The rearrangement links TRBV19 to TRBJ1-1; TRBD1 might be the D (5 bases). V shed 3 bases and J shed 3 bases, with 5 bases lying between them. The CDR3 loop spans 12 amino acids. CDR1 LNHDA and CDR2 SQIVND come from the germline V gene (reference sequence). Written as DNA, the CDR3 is TGTGCCAGTAGTATGGGGGACACTGAAGCTTTCTTT. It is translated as CASSMGDTEAFF.

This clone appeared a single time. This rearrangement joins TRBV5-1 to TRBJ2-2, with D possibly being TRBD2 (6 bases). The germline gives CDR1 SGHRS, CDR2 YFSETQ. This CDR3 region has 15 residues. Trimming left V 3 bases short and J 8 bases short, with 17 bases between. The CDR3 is CASSSNGGLAGELFF. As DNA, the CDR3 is TGCGCCAGCAGCTCAAACGGGGGTCTCGCGGGGGAGCTGTTTTTT.

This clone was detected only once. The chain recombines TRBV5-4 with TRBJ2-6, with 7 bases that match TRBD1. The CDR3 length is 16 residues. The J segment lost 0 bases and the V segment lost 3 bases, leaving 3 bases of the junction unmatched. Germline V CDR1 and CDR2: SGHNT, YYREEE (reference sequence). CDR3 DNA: TGTGCCAGCAGCTACCGGGACAGCTCTGGGGCCAACGTCCTGACTTTC. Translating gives CASSYRDSSGANVLTF. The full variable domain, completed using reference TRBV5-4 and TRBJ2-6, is ETGVTQSPTHLIKTRGQQVTLRCSSQSGHNTVSWYQQALGQGPQFIFQYYREEENGRGNFPPRFSGLQFPNYSSELNVNALELDDSALYLCASSYRDSSGANVLTFGAGSRLTVL.

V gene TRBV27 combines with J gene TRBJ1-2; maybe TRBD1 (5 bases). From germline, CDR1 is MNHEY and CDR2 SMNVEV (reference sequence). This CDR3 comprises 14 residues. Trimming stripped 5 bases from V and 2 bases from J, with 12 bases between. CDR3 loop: CASSPLGGNYGYTF. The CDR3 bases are TGTGCCAGCAGTCCGCTCGGGGGGAACTATGGCTACACCTTC.

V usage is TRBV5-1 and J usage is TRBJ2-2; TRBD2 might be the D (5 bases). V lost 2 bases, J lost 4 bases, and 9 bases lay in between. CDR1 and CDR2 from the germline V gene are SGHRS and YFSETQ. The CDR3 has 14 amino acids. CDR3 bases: TGCGCCAGCAGCTTCGGGGATTCCACCGGGGAGCTGTTTTTT. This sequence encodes CASSFGDSTGELFF. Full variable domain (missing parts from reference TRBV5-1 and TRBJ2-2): KAGVTQTPRYLIKTRGQQVTLSCSPISGHRSVSWYQQTPGQGLQFLFEYFSETQRNKGNFPGRFSGRQFSNSRSEMNVSTLELGDSALYLCASSFGDSTGELFFGEGSRLTVL.

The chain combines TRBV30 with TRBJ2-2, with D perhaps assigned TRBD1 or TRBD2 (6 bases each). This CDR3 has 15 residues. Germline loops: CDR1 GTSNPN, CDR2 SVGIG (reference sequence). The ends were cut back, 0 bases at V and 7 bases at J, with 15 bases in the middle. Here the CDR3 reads CAWSVLAGDIGELFF. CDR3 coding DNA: TGTGCCTGGAGTGTACTAGCAGGGGACATCGGGGAGCTGTTTTTT.

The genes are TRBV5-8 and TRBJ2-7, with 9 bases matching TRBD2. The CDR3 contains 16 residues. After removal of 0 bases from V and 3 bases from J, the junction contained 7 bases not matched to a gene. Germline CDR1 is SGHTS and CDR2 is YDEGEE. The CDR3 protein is CASSLDPRGGGYEQYF. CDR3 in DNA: TGTGCCAGCAGCTTGGACCCCCGCGGGGGGGGCTACGAGCAGTACTTC.

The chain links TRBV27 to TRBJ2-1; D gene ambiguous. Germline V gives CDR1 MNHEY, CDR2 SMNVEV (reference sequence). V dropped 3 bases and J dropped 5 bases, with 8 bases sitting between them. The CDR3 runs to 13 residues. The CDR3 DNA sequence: TGTGCCAGCAGTTTTATGGAAAACAATGAGCAGTTCTTC. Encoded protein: CASSFMENNEQFF.

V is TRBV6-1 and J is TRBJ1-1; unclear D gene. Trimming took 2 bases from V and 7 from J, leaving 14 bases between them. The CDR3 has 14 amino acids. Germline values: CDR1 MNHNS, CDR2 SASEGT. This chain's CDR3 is CASSEWDWNDEAFF. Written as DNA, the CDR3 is TGTGCCAGCAGTGAATGGGATTGGAACGATGAAGCTTTCTTT.

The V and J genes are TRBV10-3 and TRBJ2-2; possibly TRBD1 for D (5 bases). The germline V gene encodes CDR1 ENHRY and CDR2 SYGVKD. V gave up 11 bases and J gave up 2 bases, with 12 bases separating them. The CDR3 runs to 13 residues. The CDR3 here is CAGQTENTGELFF. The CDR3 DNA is TGTGCCGGCCAGACAGAAAACACCGGGGAGCTGTTTTTT.

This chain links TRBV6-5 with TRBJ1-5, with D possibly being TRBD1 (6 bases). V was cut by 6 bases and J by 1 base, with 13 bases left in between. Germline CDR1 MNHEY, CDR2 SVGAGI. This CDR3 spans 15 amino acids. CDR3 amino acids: CASRYRDNSNQPQHF. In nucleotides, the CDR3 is TGTGCCAGCAGATATCGGGACAACAGCAATCAGCCCCAGCATTTT.

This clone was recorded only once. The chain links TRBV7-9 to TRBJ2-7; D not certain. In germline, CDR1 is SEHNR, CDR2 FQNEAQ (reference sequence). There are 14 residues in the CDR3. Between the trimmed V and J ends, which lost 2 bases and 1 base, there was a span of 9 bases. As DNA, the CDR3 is TGTGCCAGCAGCTTAACGGACGGATCCTACGAGCAGTACTTC. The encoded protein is CASSLTDGSYEQYF.

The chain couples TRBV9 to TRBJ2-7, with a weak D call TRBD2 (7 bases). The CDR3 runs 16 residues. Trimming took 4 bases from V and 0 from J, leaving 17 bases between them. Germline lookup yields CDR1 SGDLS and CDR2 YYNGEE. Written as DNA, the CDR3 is TGTGCCAGCAGCCCGGGGGCTAGCGGTCGCTCCTACGAGCAGTACTTC. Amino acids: CASSPGASGRSYEQYF.

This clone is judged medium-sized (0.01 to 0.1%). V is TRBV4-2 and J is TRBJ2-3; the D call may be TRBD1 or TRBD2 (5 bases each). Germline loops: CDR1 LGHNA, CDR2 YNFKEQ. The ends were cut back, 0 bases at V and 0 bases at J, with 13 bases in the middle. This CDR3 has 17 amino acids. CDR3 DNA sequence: TGTGCCAGCAGCCAAGACCCCTGGGGGACCAGCACAGATACGCAGTATTTT. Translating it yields CASSQDPWGTSTDTQYF.

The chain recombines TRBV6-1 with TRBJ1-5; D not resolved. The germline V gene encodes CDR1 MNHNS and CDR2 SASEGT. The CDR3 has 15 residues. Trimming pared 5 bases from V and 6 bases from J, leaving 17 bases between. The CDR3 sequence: CASSSGPSSGQPQHF. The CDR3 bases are TGTGCCAGCAGTTCCGGGCCTTCGAGCGGTCAGCCCCAGCATTTT.

The CDR3 loop is CSVRLGLAKETQYF. CDR3 DNA sequence: TGCAGCGTACGGTTGGGACTGGCAAAAGAGACCCAGTACTTC. The V call is TRBV29-1, the J call TRBJ2-5, with a tentative D call TRBD2 (6 bases). The germline V and J ends were trimmed by 6 bases and 3 bases, with 17 bases remaining between them. The CDR3 has 14 amino acids. Germline values: CDR1 SQVTM, CDR2 ANQGSEA.

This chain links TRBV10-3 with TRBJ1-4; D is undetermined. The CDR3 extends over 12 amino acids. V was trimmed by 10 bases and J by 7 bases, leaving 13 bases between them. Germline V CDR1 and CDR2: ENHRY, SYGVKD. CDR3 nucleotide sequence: TGTGCCACCCGGATGGGTTCTGAAAAACTGTTTTTT. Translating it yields CATRMGSEKLFF.

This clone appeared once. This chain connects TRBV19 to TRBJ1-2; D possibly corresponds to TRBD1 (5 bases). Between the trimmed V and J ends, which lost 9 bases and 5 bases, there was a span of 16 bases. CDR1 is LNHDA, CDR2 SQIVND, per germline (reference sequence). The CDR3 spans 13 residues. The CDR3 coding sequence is TGTGCCAGCAAATTCAGGGATTTATATGGCTACACCTTC. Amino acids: CASKFRDLYGYTF.